The rows below give T cell receptor beta chains drawn from one sample of a study of OX40 agonist ivuxolimab in advanced cancers. Here immunoSEQ multiplex PCR was the method, and the copy in TCRdb shows in-frame clones only, minus some. The sample contains over 15,000 clones, around 79% of which appear only once. Sequences were derived from CD4+ or CD8+ T cells sorted from blood, sampled in a trial of the OX40 agonist ivuxolimab. The receptor set was obtained from an adult with an advanced solid tumor such as melanoma, head and neck, liver or kidney cancer. Both conserved end residues are part of each CDR3. Fields, in order: D gene, J gene, V gene, clone size, CDR3 protein, CDR3 DNA. D genes are given only for firm matches. Some rows have no size entry. The others give once, few or many, or a class for an expanded clone.

>TRBD1|TRBJ2-3|TRBV7-3|.
CASSSTGTGDIDTQYF
TGTGCCAGCAGCTCTACCGGGACAGGGGATATAGATACGCAGTATTTT
>TRBD1|TRBJ1-5|TRBV4-1|.
CASSQEWTGANQPQHF
TGCGCCAGCAGCCAAGAATGGACAGGGGCCAATCAGCCCCAGCATTTT
>TRBD2|TRBJ2-2|TRBV7-6|.
CASSFGLVGTGELFF
TGTGCCAGCAGCTTCGGACTAGTAGGCACCGGGGAGCTGTTTTTT
>TRBD2|TRBJ2-1|TRBV4-1|.
CASSLIAGGAYNEQFF
TGCGCCAGCAGCCTAATAGCGGGGGGTGCCTACAATGAGCAGTTCTTC
>.|TRBJ2-7|TRBV5-6|.
CASSFGFGSYEQYF
TGTGCCAGCAGCTTTGGGTTTGGGTCCTACGAGCAGTACTTC
>.|TRBJ1-5|TRBV7-2|.
CASSPMDSNQPQHF
TGTGCCAGCAGCCCCATGGATAGCAATCAGCCCCAGCATTTT
>.|TRBJ1-1|TRBV27|.
CASSSLEGSNTEAFF
TGTGCCAGCAGTTCCCTTGAGGGTTCGAACACTGAAGCTTTCTTT
>.|TRBJ2-7|TRBV5-4|.
CASSLAGRGSGYEQYF
TGTGCCAGCAGCTTGGCTGGCAGGGGTTCAGGGTACGAGCAGTACTTC
>.|TRBJ1-4|TRBV11-3|.
CASSFMGLSEKLFF
TGTGCCAGCAGCTTCATGGGTTTGAGTGAAAAACTGTTTTTT
>.|TRBJ2-7|TRBV4-3|.
CASSQDLVLGLLSYEQYF
TGCGCCAGCAGCCAAGATCTAGTTTTGGGCCTCCTCTCCTACGAGCAGTACTTC
>TRBD1|TRBJ1-4|TRBV29-1|.
CSVQQGSNEKLFF
TGCAGCGTGCAACAGGGGTCGAATGAAAAACTGTTTTTT
>.|TRBJ2-1|TRBV15|.
CATSREKGSYNEQFF
TGTGCCACCAGCAGAGAAAAAGGGTCCTACAATGAGCAGTTCTTC
>TRBD2|TRBJ2-1|TRBV7-3|.
CASSEGPLAGGGEQFF
TGTGCCAGCAGCGAGGGCCCGCTAGCGGGGGGAGGTGAGCAGTTCTTC
>.|TRBJ2-2|TRBV11-2|.
CASSLERRLVSFGELFF
TGTGCCAGCAGCTTAGAGCGGAGACTAGTTAGTTTCGGGGAGCTGTTTTTT
>TRBD1|TRBJ2-2|TRBV9|.
CASSQSGTGGTGELFF
TGTGCCAGCAGCCAATCCGGGACAGGGGGAACCGGGGAGCTGTTTTTT
>.|TRBJ2-2|TRBV21-1|.
CASTDPGELFF
TGTGCCAGCACCGATCCCGGGGAGCTGTTTTTT
>TRBD1|TRBJ1-1|TRBV6-6|few
CASRTDRDGLEAFF
TGTGCCAGCAGGACGGACAGGGACGGCCTTGAAGCTTTCTTT
>.|TRBJ1-3|TRBV7-8|few
CASSLDSLPGNTIYF
TGTGCCAGCAGCCTTGACAGCCTTCCTGGAAACACCATATATTTT
>.|TRBJ2-1|TRBV5-5|.
CASSLGSQVAGANEQFF
TGTGCCAGCAGCTTGGGGTCACAGGTCGCGGGGGCCAATGAGCAGTTCTTC
>.|TRBJ1-5|TRBV27|.
CASSPIAGGLNQPQHF
TGTGCCAGCAGTCCGATCGCGGGGGGCCTCAATCAGCCCCAGCATTTT
>.|TRBJ2-1|TRBV19|.
CASSIHGGSYNEQFF
TGTGCCAGTAGTATCCACGGGGGATCGTACAATGAGCAGTTCTTC
>.|TRBJ2-7|TRBV27|.
CASSLSWAAYEQYF
TGTGCCAGCAGTTTATCTTGGGCAGCCTACGAGCAGTACTTC
>.|TRBJ2-2|TRBV27|medium-sized
CASSLQDTGELFF
TGTGCCAGCAGTCTACAGGACACCGGGGAGCTGTTTTTT
>.|TRBJ2-3|TRBV10-2|.
CASRGTDTQYF
TGCGCCAGCAGAGGTACAGATACGCAGTATTTT
>.|TRBJ1-2|TRBV6-1|once
CATLDTPMYGYTF
TGTGCCACCCTAGACACTCCGATGTATGGCTACACCTTC
>.|TRBJ2-2|TRBV28|.
CASTRGGTGELFF
TGTGCCAGCACCCGGGGAGGCACCGGGGAGCTGTTTTTT
>TRBD1|TRBJ2-5|TRBV19|.
CASSLPGTGPYETQYF
TGTGCCAGTAGTCTGCCCGGGACAGGACCTTACGAGACCCAGTACTTC
>TRBD2|TRBJ2-1|TRBV2|.
CASSDGLAGGPGSYNEQFF
TGTGCCAGCAGTGATGGGCTAGCGGGGGGGCCGGGCTCCTACAATGAGCAGTTCTTC
>.|TRBJ2-7|TRBV5-4|.
CASSLAAGDSYEQYF
TGTGCCAGCAGCTTGGCGGCAGGGGACTCCTACGAGCAGTACTTC
>.|TRBJ2-7|TRBV6-5|many
CASSSFLGYEQYF
TGTGCCAGCAGTTCGTTTCTGGGGTACGAGCAGTACTTC
>.|TRBJ1-1|TRBV19|once
CASSIWGIAFF
TGTGCCAGTAGTATATGGGGGATTGCTTTCTTT
>.|TRBJ2-2|TRBV6-4|.
CASSESTGELFF
TGTGCCAGCAGCGAAAGCACCGGGGAGCTGTTTTTT
>.|TRBJ1-4|TRBV11-2|.
CASSLWFSEKLFF
TGTGCCAGCAGCTTATGGTTTAGTGAAAAACTGTTTTTT
>.|TRBJ2-1|TRBV7-9|.
CASSGTSHEQFF
TGTGCCAGCAGCGGGACAAGTCATGAGCAGTTCTTC
>.|TRBJ2-7|TRBV11-2|.
CASSLGGVGSYEQYF
TGTGCCAGCAGCTTAGGGGGTGTCGGATCCTACGAGCAGTACTTC
>.|TRBJ1-1|TRBV5-6|once
CASSWYGESTEAFF
TGTGCCAGCAGCTGGTACGGCGAGAGCACTGAAGCTTTCTTT
>.|TRBJ1-5|TRBV4-2|.
CASSQEAGNNQPQHF
TGTGCCAGCAGCCAAGAAGCAGGGAATAATCAGCCCCAGCATTTT
>TRBD1|TRBJ1-1|TRBV5-4|once
CASRTQGASTEAFF
TGTGCCAGCAGAACACAGGGGGCCAGTACTGAAGCTTTCTTT
>TRBD1|TRBJ2-1|TRBV5-1|few
CASSGQGEQFF
TGCGCCAGCAGCGGACAGGGAGAGCAGTTCTTC
>TRBD1|TRBJ2-5|TRBV7-9|.
CASSLAKTGDQETQYF
TGTGCCAGCAGCTTAGCGAAGACAGGGGATCAAGAGACCCAGTACTTC
>.|TRBJ1-2|TRBV29-1|.
CSVEFDDGYTF
TGCAGCGTTGAATTTGATGATGGCTACACCTTC
>TRBD1|TRBJ2-2|TRBV27|few
CASSFGTASRLANTGELFF
TGTGCCAGCAGTTTTGGGACAGCCTCAAGACTCGCGAACACCGGGGAGCTGTTTTTT
>.|TRBJ1-1|TRBV5-4|.
CASSLGGEGGTEAFF
TGTGCCAGCAGCTTGGGGGGGGAGGGAGGCACTGAAGCTTTCTTT
>.|TRBJ2-7|TRBV7-2|.
CASSLEVPNSYEQYF
TGTGCCAGCAGCTTAGAAGTTCCGAACTCCTACGAGCAGTACTTC
>.|TRBJ2-6|TRBV6-5|.
CASEGGPSGANVLTF
TGTGCCAGCGAAGGGGGACCCTCTGGGGCCAACGTCCTGACTTTC
>.|TRBJ2-3|TRBV19|.
CASGLQSTDTQYF
TGTGCCAGTGGGTTACAGAGCACAGATACGCAGTATTTT
>.|TRBJ2-1|TRBV2|few
CASSDSGGASNEQFF
TGTGCCAGCAGTGATTCCGGGGGCGCATCCAATGAGCAGTTCTTC
>TRBD1|TRBJ1-2|TRBV19|once
CASSTQGINGYTF
TGTGCCAGTAGTACACAGGGGATTAATGGCTACACCTTC
>.|TRBJ2-7|TRBV10-3|.
CAISELGERSYEQYF
TGTGCCATCAGTGAGTTAGGGGAGCGGTCCTACGAGCAGTACTTC
>.|TRBJ1-2|TRBV28|.
CASSLGVNRGDGYTF
TGTGCCAGCAGTTTAGGCGTCAATAGGGGGGATGGCTACACCTTC
>.|TRBJ1-2|TRBV6-5|.
CASSSSYGYTF
TGTGCCAGCAGTTCCTCATATGGCTACACCTTC
>TRBD1|TRBJ1-1|TRBV7-9|.
CASSSATGLGLGTEAFF
TGTGCCAGCAGCTCTGCGACAGGGCTGGGGCTGGGCACTGAAGCTTTCTTT
>.|TRBJ2-6|TRBV4-3|.
CASSQDLWRELSGANVLTF
TGCGCCAGCAGCCAAGATCTATGGCGGGAACTCTCTGGGGCCAACGTCCTGACTTTC
>.|TRBJ1-4|TRBV19|.
CASSTRGDRLFF
TGTGCCAGTAGTACCCGCGGGGATCGGCTGTTTTTT
>TRBD1|TRBJ1-2|TRBV7-3|many
CASSPQGEGIDYGYTF
TGTGCCAGCAGCCCGCAGGGGGAGGGGATTGACTATGGCTACACCTTC
>.|TRBJ2-1|TRBV27|.
CASSFTSPNEQFF
TGTGCCAGCAGTTTTACTAGCCCTAATGAGCAGTTCTTC
>.|TRBJ1-1|TRBV11-3|.
CASILRGNTEAFF
TGTGCCAGCATTCTCCGGGGAAACACTGAAGCTTTCTTT
>TRBD1|TRBJ1-6|TRBV2|few
CASSPGTAISGSLRTDNSPLHF
TGTGCCAGCAGTCCCGGGACAGCGATCTCCGGGTCCCTCCGAACCGATAATTCACCCCTCCACTTT
>TRBD2|TRBJ2-7|TRBV2|.
CASSETSGGGNEQYF
TGTGCCAGCAGTGAGACTAGCGGGGGGGGAAACGAGCAGTACTTC
>TRBD1|TRBJ2-7|TRBV4-1|.
CASSQSTGPGYEQYF
TGCGCCAGCAGCCAATCGACAGGGCCAGGGTACGAGCAGTACTTC